This TCR beta chain originates from a study of cytomegalovirus exposure and HLA in healthy donors. Study results and limitations: Excluded: some indistinguishable V segments such as TRBV6-2 and TRBV6-3. CMV serostatus stood as the only immune exposure information on hand.

The CDR3 consists of 13 residues. Germline V CDR1 and CDR2: KGHSH, LQKENI. J was trimmed by 7 bases and V by 8 bases; bases with no gene match: 9. This clone showed up just once. Its antigen is undetermined. The PCR had 60 Vbeta and 13 Jbeta primers. Per the study methods: As a later analysis found, there were approximately 80 million unique TCR beta chains, of which roughly 11 million were shared. Data came from immunoSEQ multiplex PCR; TCRdb stores just in-frame clones and leaves some out. The D gene and trimming were derived from the DNA, and the V and J assignments and clone size from that table. The data contain 80,000 to 95,000 clones, about three quarters of them singletons.

The clonotype originates from a woman in her forties or fifties in good health and CMV-seropositive. Sequencing was carried out using PBMCs. The chain links TRBV18 to TRBJ1-1; the match to TRBD1 covers 8 bases. The chain's CDR3 is CASPLSGTGEAFF. The CDR3 coding sequence is TGTGCCAGCCCCCTCAGCGGGACAGGTGAAGCTTTCTTT.